The clone carrying this T cell receptor (beta chain) has more than one count but fewer than ten. Its antigen is not known. The CDR3 is 13 amino acids. CDR1 SNHLY and CDR2 FYNNEI come from the germline V gene. Trimming stripped 5 bases from V and 2 bases from J, with 10 bases between. The record originates from a study of blood T cells in healthy people across ages. Broader study findings: A roughly linear fall in TCR beta diversity per million T cells was seen with increasing age. No one knew whether donors had CMV, which possibly confounded expanded clonotype changes.

There were healthy Caucasian individuals from Russia, aged 6 to 90, serving as donors. Each sample yielded at least 6 million isolated PBMCs. The second PCR ran about 6 to 11 cycles with a sample-barcoded 5' primer and J-beta primers. TCRdb reprocessed the 5' RACE reads via MiXCR and lists one record per CDR3 protein. Among 980,000 or so distinct CDR3 sequences listed, about 48% were seen once. Sequenced sample: blood. The TCR sequence derives from a man between 25 and 39 years old in good health. The rearrangement links TRBV2 to TRBJ2-7; D is undetermined. The CDR3 protein is CASSTQATYEQYF. The DNA of the CDR3 is TGTGCCAGCAGTACCCAGGCCACCTACGAGCAGTACTTC.